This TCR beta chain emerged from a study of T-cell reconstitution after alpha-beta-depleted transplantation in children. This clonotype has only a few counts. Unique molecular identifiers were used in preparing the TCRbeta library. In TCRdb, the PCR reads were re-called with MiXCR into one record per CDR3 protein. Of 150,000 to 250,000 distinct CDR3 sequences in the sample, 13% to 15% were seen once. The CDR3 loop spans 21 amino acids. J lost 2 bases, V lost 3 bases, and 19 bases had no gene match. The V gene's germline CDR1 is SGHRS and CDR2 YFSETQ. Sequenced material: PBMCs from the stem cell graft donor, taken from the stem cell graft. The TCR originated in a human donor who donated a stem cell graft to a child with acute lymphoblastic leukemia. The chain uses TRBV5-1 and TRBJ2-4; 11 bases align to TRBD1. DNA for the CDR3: TGCGCCAGCAGCTCCGACGGACAGGGGGCGCTTAAAAACATTACCAAAAACATTCAGTACTTC. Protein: CASSSDGQGALKNITKNIQYF.